Sequencing of this T cell receptor (beta chain) was carried out in a study of T cells in women clearing cervical HPV infection. Turning to the study itself: Women with histologically confirmed HPV16-related CIN3 or worse, 2 with invasive cancer, served as cases.

Profiling relied on immunoSEQ multiplex PCR, and the TCRdb table lists in-frame clones only, not all of them. This sample carries fewer than 30,000 clones, with roughly 6.8% going to the ten biggest clones. For this clone: The CDR3 is cut off 3 residues early in the read; its end comes from the germline J gene.

The germline V gene encodes CDR1 LGHNA and CDR2 YNFKEQ. This CDR3 is built from 15 residues. J lost 1 base, V lost 3 bases, and 5 bases had no gene match. Material for sequencing was blood buffy coat. The sequence was obtained from a woman aged 18 to 75 with a cervical HPV16 infection that either progressed to CIN3+ or cleared (not recorded which). The chain recombines TRBV4-2 with TRBJ2-5, with TRBD1 identical over 7 bases. Incomplete CDR3 DNA: TGTGCCAGCAGCCACATTTGGGACAGCCAAGAGACC. Residues: CASSHIWDSQET. The full CDR3 is CASSHIWDSQETQYF.